Below are 30 T cell receptor beta chains sequenced from a single sample in a study of monozygotic twins with inflammatory bowel disease. Reprocessing the 5' RACE reads, TCRdb reports a single entry for every CDR3 protein and omits DNA. The sample includes around 99,000 distinct CDR3 sequences. The sample taken for sequencing was blood. The receptors come from a human donor with ulcerative colitis or Crohn's disease, or a healthy co-twin of an affected twin (not recorded which).

The CDR3 here is CASSQLPSSYNEQFF. The V and J genes are TRBV27 and TRBJ2-1. CDR3 length: 15 amino acids. The germline CDR1 and CDR2 sequences are MNHEY and SMNVEV (reference sequence).

V gene TRBV7-2 combines with J gene TRBJ1-1. CDR3 length: 13 amino acids. In germline, CDR1 is SGHTA, CDR2 FQGNSA. This CDR3 is CASSLGGGLVPFF.

The chain employs TRBV11-2 and TRBJ2-2. The CDR3 totals 11 residues. Germline loops: CDR1 SGHAT, CDR2 FQNNGV. CDR3 in amino acids: CASSFPGELFF.

The chain links TRBV5-1 to TRBJ2-3. CDR3 length equals 16 residues. Germline V gene sequence: CDR1 SGHRS, CDR2 YFSETQ. This CDR3 reads CASSLEGRDNTDTQYF. The full variable domain, completed using reference TRBV5-1 and TRBJ2-3, is KAGVTQTPRYLIKTRGQQVTLSCSPISGHRSVSWYQQTPGQGLQFLFEYFSETQRNKGNFPGRFSGRQFSNSRSEMNVSTLELGDSALYLCASSLEGRDNTDTQYFGPGTRLTVL.

The V and J genes are TRBV5-1 and TRBJ2-2; lacking DNA, the TRBD2 call made by TCRdb goes unchecked. CDR1 is SGHRS and CDR2 is YFSETQ in the germline V gene. The CDR3 runs 16 residues. The CDR3 protein is CASTEIAGVDTGELFF.

V gene TRBV7-8 combines with J gene TRBJ1-5. The CDR3 has 14 amino acids. Germline-derived CDR1 and CDR2 are SGHVS and FQNEAQ. The CDR3 loop is CASSLAARNQPQHF. Using reference TRBV7-8 and TRBJ1-5 for the parts outside the CDR3, the full variable domain is GAGVSQSPRYKVAKRGQDVALRCDPISGHVSLFWYQQALGQGPEFLTYFQNEAQLDKSGLPSDRFFAERPEGSVSTLKIQRTQQEDSAVYLCASSLAARNQPQHFGDGTRLSIL.

The chain is built from TRBV20-1 and TRBJ2-5; the D call from TCRdb, TRBD2, cannot be confirmed without DNA. From germline, CDR1 is DFQATT and CDR2 SNEGSKA (reference sequence). This CDR3 is 15 amino acids long. The CDR3 sequence is CSALRTSGRQETQYF.

V and J are TRBV12-3 or TRBV12-4 and TRBJ1-5. This CDR3 is 14 amino acids long. CDR3 sequence reads: CASSLRVGGQPQHF.

The chain employs TRBV6-1 and TRBJ1-2; there is no DNA to check the TCRdb D call of TRBD1. CDR1 and CDR2 from the germline V gene are MNHNS and SASEGT. The CDR3 extends over 14 amino acids. This CDR3 is CASTSPQGTDGYTF.

The chain links TRBV7-2 to TRBJ1-5; there is no DNA to check the TCRdb D call of TRBD1. The CDR3 has 14 residues. The V gene's germline CDR1 is SGHTA and CDR2 FQGNSA. The CDR3 protein is CASSQDGQGQPQHF. Supplemented by reference TRBV7-2 and TRBJ1-5, the full variable domain reads GAGVSQSPSNKVTEKGKDVELRCDPISGHTALYWYRQSLGQGLEFLIYFQGNSAPDKSGLPSDRFSAERTGGSVSTLTIQRTQQEDSAVYLCASSQDGQGQPQHFGDGTRLSIL.

The J gene is TRBJ1-2, the V gene TRBV19; TCRdb calls TRBD1, which cannot be checked without DNA. There are 15 residues in the CDR3. The V gene's germline CDR1 is LNHDA and CDR2 SQIVND (reference sequence). The CDR3 protein is CASKRGTGTENGYTF.

The V call is TRBV7-9, the J call TRBJ2-5. Germline V gene sequence: CDR1 SEHNR, CDR2 FQNEAQ (reference sequence). CDR3 length: 15 amino acids. This chain's CDR3 is CASSSHGGSQETQYF.

The V gene is TRBV12-5, the J gene TRBJ2-1; TCRdb's D gene call, TRBD1, goes unchecked for lack of DNA. The CDR3 length is 15 residues. The V gene's germline CDR1 is LGHNT and CDR2 FRNRAP. The CDR3 spells CASRTQGLSYNEQFF.

CDR3: CASSAGQPNTEAFF. The chain employs TRBV5-1 and TRBJ1-1; absent DNA, TCRdb's TRBD1 call cannot be checked. This CDR3 contains 14 residues. CDR1 SGHRS and CDR2 YFSETQ come from the germline V gene.

This chain joins TRBV27 and TRBJ2-6; TCRdb's assignment of TRBD1 cannot be checked, as there is no DNA. This CDR3 region has 17 residues. Germline CDR1 and CDR2: MNHEY and SMNVEV (reference sequence). The CDR3 loop is CASRDLQGRSGANVLTF.

This chain connects TRBV5-1 to TRBJ2-3; TCRdb calls TRBD2, which cannot be checked without DNA. Germline V gives CDR1 SGHRS, CDR2 YFSETQ. The CDR3 sequence is 16 residues long. The CDR3 loop is CASSRYIDGLADTQYF. The whole variable domain, filled in from reference TRBV5-1 and TRBJ2-3, reads KAGVTQTPRYLIKTRGQQVTLSCSPISGHRSVSWYQQTPGQGLQFLFEYFSETQRNKGNFPGRFSGRQFSNSRSEMNVSTLELGDSALYLCASSRYIDGLADTQYFGPGTRLTVL.

The chain links TRBV5-4 to TRBJ2-7; TCRdb designates TRBD2, a call that cannot be tested without DNA. This CDR3 has 16 residues. Germline V gene data show CDR1 as SGHNT and CDR2 as YYREEE (reference sequence). The CDR3 loop reads CASSLGFGTESYEQYF.

The chain employs TRBV7-3 and TRBJ2-1; TCRdb's D call, TRBD1, is unchecked because there is no DNA. CDR1 is SGHTA, CDR2 FQGTGA, per germline. The CDR3 has 16 residues. The CDR3 reads CASSPWGQGSYNEQFF.

This chain connects TRBV19 to TRBJ2-2; the D call from TCRdb, TRBD1, cannot be confirmed without DNA. This CDR3 is 14 amino acids long. Germline V lookup: CDR1 LNHDA, CDR2 SQIVND (reference sequence). The CDR3 protein is CASSTGRGSGELFF.

The chain is built from TRBV5-1 and TRBJ2-4. The CDR3 length is 14 residues. Germline CDR1 SGHRS, CDR2 YFSETQ. CDR3 amino acids: CASSLGQAKNIQYF.

The rearrangement uses TRBV28 and TRBJ1-1; checking the TCRdb D call of TRBD1 is not possible without DNA. The CDR3 loop spans 15 amino acids. Germline CDR1 MDHEN, CDR2 SYDVKM. CDR3 amino acids: CASSLWAGGSSEAFF.

The V gene is TRBV12-3 or TRBV12-4, the J gene TRBJ2-3. CDR3 size: 14 residues. CDR3 loop: CASSFSGLPDTQYF.

This chain joins TRBV5-6 and TRBJ1-1; TCRdb picks TRBD1, but there is no DNA to check that call. The CDR3 runs 14 residues. Germline-derived CDR1 and CDR2 are SGHDT and YYEEEE. CDR3: CASSGGQGNTEAFF.

The rearrangement joins TRBV7-2 to TRBJ2-7; the TCRdb D gene call, TRBD1, has no DNA to confirm it. CDR1 and CDR2 from the germline V gene are SGHTA and FQGNSA. The CDR3 runs 15 residues. CDR3 sequence: CASSSDPAEVDEQYF. The full variable domain, rest sourced from reference TRBV7-2 and TRBJ2-7, is GAGVSQSPSNKVTEKGKDVELRCDPISGHTALYWYRQSLGQGLEFLIYFQGNSAPDKSGLPSDRFSAERTGGSVSTLTIQRTQQEDSAVYLCASSSDPAEVDEQYFGPGTRLTVT.

The chain combines TRBV14 with TRBJ2-2; TCRdb picks TRBD1, but there is no DNA to check that call. This CDR3 contains 14 residues. CDR1 and CDR2 from the germline V gene are SGHDN and FVKESK. The CDR3 is CASSLGKNTGELFF.

The chain employs TRBV5-6 and TRBJ1-1. Germline-derived CDR1 and CDR2 are SGHDT and YYEEEE. This CDR3 is 14 amino acids long. CDR3 region: CASSLGHSTTEAFF. Supplemented by reference TRBV5-6 and TRBJ1-1, the full variable domain reads DAGVTQSPTHLIKTRGQQVTLRCSPKSGHDTVSWYQQALGQGPQFIFQYYEEEERQRGNFPDRFSGHQFPNYSSELNVNALLLGDSALYLCASSLGHSTTEAFFGQGTRLTVV.

This sequence joins TRBV19 and TRBJ2-7. From germline, CDR1 is LNHDA and CDR2 SQIVND (reference sequence). This CDR3 comprises 14 residues. CDR3 protein: CASSDGVMSYEQYF.

This chain links TRBV7-9 with TRBJ2-2; TCRdb reports TRBD1, a call that lacks DNA to check it against. Germline assignment: CDR1 SEHNR and CDR2 FQNEAQ (reference sequence). This CDR3 spans 13 amino acids. CDR3 in amino acids: CASSARSGGELFF.

This chain connects TRBV4-2 to TRBJ1-5; TCRdb's D call, TRBD1, is unchecked because there is no DNA. The CDR3 is 17 amino acids. Per the germline V gene, CDR1 is LGHNA and CDR2 is YNFKEQ. The CDR3 here is CASSLGQGGYSNQPQHF.

J is TRBJ2-1 and V is TRBV20-1; TCRdb's D call of TRBD1 is untestable without DNA. From germline, CDR1 is DFQATT and CDR2 SNEGSKA (reference sequence). The CDR3 contains 16 residues. The CDR3 sequence is CSAERRGGGGYNEQFF.